This TCR beta chain is from a study of molecular identifiers for immune sequencing clone quantification. V gave up 8 bases and J gave up 3 bases, with 8 bases separating them. The CDR3 spans 11 residues. Looked up from germline, CDR1 is MNHNS and CDR2 is SASEGT. Naive CD8 T cells were FACS-sorted by CD8+CD4-CCR7+CD45RA+ markers. The authors built bulk TCR libraries by previously described methods with listed TCR primers. TCRdb reprocessed the PCR reads via MiXCR and lists one record per CDR3 protein. This sample has some 580,000 distinct CDR3 sequences; about 25% occur once, and the top ten carry 0.7% to 0.95%.

The gene calls are TRBV6-1 and TRBJ2-7, with unresolved D. Sequenced material: naive CD8+ T cells from blood, with Jurkat cell RNA spiked in. Subset given: FACS-sorted CD8+CD4-CCR7+CD45RA+ naive T cells. This receptor was identified in a human donor in good health. Some libraries in this study had Jurkat cell RNA spiked in. The CDR3 region has the DNA TGTGCCAGCGGAGAATTCTACGAGCAGTACTTC. It translates to CASGEFYEQYF.